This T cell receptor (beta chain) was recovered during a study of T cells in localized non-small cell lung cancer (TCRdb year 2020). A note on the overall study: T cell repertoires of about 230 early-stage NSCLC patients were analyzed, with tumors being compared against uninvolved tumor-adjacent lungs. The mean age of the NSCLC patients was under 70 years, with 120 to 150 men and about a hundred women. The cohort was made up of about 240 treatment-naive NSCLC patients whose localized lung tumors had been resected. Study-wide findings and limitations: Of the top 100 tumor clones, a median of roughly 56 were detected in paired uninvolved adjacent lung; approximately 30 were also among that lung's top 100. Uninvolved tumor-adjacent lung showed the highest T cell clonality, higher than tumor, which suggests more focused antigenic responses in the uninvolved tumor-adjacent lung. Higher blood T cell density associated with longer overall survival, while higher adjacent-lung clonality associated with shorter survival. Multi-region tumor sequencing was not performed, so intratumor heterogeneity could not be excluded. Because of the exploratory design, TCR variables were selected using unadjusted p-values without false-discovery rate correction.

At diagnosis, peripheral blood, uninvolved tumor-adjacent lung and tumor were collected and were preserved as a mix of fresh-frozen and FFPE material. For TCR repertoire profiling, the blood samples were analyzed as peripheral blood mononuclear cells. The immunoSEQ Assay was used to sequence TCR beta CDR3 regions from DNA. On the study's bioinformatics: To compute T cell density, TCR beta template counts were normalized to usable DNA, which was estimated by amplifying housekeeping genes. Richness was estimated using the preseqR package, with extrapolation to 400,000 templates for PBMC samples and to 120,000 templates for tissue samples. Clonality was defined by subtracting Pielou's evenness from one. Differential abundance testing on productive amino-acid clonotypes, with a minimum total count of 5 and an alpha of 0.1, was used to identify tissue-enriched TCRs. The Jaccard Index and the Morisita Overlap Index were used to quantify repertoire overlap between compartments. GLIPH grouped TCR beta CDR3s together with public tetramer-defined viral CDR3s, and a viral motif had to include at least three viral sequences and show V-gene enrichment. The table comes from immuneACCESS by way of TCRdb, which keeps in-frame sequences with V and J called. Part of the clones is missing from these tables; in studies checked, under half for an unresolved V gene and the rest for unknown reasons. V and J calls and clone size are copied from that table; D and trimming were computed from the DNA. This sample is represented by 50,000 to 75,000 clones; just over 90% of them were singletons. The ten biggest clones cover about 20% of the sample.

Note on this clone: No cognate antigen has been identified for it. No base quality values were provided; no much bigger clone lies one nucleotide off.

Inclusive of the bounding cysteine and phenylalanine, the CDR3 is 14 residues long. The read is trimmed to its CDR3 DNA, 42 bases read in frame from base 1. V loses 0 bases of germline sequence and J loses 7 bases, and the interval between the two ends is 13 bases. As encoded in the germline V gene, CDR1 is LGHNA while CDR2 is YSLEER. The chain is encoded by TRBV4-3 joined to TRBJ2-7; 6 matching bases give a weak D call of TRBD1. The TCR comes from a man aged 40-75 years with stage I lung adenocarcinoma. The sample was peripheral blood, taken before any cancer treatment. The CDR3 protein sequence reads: CASSQEKGVGEQYF. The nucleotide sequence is TGCGCCAGCAGCCAAGAAAAGGGGGTCGGAGAGCAGTACTTC.